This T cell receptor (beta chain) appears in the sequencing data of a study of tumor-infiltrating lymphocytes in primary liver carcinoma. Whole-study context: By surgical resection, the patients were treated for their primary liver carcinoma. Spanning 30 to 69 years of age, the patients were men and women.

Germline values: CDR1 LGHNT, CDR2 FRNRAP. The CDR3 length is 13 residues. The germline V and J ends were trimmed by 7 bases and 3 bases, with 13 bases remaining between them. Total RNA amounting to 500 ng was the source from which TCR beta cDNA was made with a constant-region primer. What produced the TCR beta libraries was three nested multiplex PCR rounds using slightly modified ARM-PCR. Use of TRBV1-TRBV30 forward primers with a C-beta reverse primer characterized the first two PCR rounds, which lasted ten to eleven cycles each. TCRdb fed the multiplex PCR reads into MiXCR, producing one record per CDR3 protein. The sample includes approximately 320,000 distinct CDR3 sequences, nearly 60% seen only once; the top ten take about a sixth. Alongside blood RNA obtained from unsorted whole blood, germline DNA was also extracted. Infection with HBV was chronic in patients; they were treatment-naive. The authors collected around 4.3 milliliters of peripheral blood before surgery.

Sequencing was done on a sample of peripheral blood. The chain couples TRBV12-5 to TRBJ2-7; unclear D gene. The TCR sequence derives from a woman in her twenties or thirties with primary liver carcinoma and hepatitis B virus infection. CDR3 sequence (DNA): TGTGCTAGTGCTCTTGGCCAGAGCTACGAGCAGTACTTC. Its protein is CASALGQSYEQYF. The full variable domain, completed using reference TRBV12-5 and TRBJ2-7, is DARVTQTPRHKVTEMGQEVTMRCQPILGHNTVFWYRQTMMQGLELLAYFRNRAPLDDSGMPKDRFSAEMPDATLATLKIQPSEPRDSAVYFCASALGQSYEQYFGPGTRLTVT.